The rows below give T cell receptor beta chains drawn from one sample of a study of T cells expressing NK-cell markers. TCRdb reanalyzed the 5' RACE reads and collapses them to one entry per CDR3 protein, without DNA. Here the sample table reports some 140,000 distinct CDR3 sequences. The sample consisted of blood T cells: a sorted CD56 or NKG2C T cell subset, CD4+ or CD8+ T cells, or bulk PBMC T cells (not recorded which). The receptors here all came from a woman in her forties or fifties in good health. Each CDR3 is given with its conserved first and last residue. The order of the fields is CDR3 protein, J gene, V gene.

cdr3_aa: CASSPGLAQSTDTQYF
j_call: TRBJ2-3
v_call: TRBV25-1

cdr3_aa: CSVHEDSASTDTQYF
j_call: TRBJ2-3
v_call: TRBV29-1

cdr3_aa: CASSSDPPRDRKTDTQYF
j_call: TRBJ2-3
v_call: TRBV7-9

cdr3_aa: CSARYLAGINNEQFF
j_call: TRBJ2-1
v_call: TRBV20-1

cdr3_aa: CSAYITGIEYEQFF
j_call: TRBJ2-1
v_call: TRBV20-1

cdr3_aa: CASSGESVYEQYF
j_call: TRBJ2-7
v_call: TRBV6-2/TRBV6-3

cdr3_aa: CSVVRSGDEQYF
j_call: TRBJ2-7
v_call: TRBV29-1

cdr3_aa: CASTEGVEQYF
j_call: TRBJ2-7
v_call: TRBV5-1

cdr3_aa: CASSGDAYEQYF
j_call: TRBJ2-7
v_call: TRBV9

cdr3_aa: CASRGGLNTGELFF
j_call: TRBJ2-2
v_call: TRBV6-5

cdr3_aa: CASSSGTTNYNEQFF
j_call: TRBJ2-1
v_call: TRBV6-5

cdr3_aa: CSATQGGRALGNEQFF
j_call: TRBJ2-1
v_call: TRBV20-1

cdr3_aa: CASSQDPFETQYF
j_call: TRBJ2-5
v_call: TRBV4-1

cdr3_aa: CASSMDIQMPGPTTDTQYF
j_call: TRBJ2-3
v_call: TRBV11-2

cdr3_aa: CSARDPQGLRAEAFF
j_call: TRBJ1-1
v_call: TRBV20-1

cdr3_aa: CASGKTIMGPGELFF
j_call: TRBJ2-2
v_call: TRBV27

cdr3_aa: CASSSPWQIGNTIYF
j_call: TRBJ1-3
v_call: TRBV7-9

cdr3_aa: CASSLLGVPRYNEQFF
j_call: TRBJ2-1
v_call: TRBV27

cdr3_aa: CASSFPVSRGDYNEQFF
j_call: TRBJ2-1
v_call: TRBV12-3/TRBV12-4

cdr3_aa: CSVEQGWLVGYTF
j_call: TRBJ1-2
v_call: TRBV29-1

cdr3_aa: CASSQGTGKGSYEQYF
j_call: TRBJ2-7
v_call: TRBV4-1

cdr3_aa: CASSQAISGANEQFF
j_call: TRBJ2-1
v_call: TRBV4-1

cdr3_aa: CASSLVTGDNEQFF
j_call: TRBJ2-1
v_call: TRBV7-2

cdr3_aa: CAISEDGRMNTEAFF
j_call: TRBJ1-1
v_call: TRBV10-3

cdr3_aa: CASSLGPGGRGEQYF
j_call: TRBJ2-7
v_call: TRBV5-6

cdr3_aa: CASSPIEQGFTGELFF
j_call: TRBJ2-2
v_call: TRBV4-1

cdr3_aa: CASSVTGYAYEQYF
j_call: TRBJ2-7
v_call: TRBV9

cdr3_aa: CASSPGQGNSGYTF
j_call: TRBJ1-2
v_call: TRBV5-1

cdr3_aa: CAWSGRVQETQYF
j_call: TRBJ2-5
v_call: TRBV30

cdr3_aa: CASSLSTGSDEQYF
j_call: TRBJ2-7
v_call: TRBV27

cdr3_aa: CAISPGQDHQPQHF
j_call: TRBJ1-5
v_call: TRBV10-3

cdr3_aa: CSARGLEETQYF
j_call: TRBJ2-5
v_call: TRBV20-1

cdr3_aa: CASSVGTSGDEQFF
j_call: TRBJ2-1
v_call: TRBV9

cdr3_aa: CASSVGTSGPQETQYF
j_call: TRBJ2-5
v_call: TRBV27

cdr3_aa: CASSYSNIPSITYGYTF
j_call: TRBJ1-2
v_call: TRBV6-5

cdr3_aa: CASSESTSGREETQYF
j_call: TRBJ2-5
v_call: TRBV10-1

cdr3_aa: CANRRQLNSPLHF
j_call: TRBJ1-6
v_call: TRBV6-9

cdr3_aa: CSDGTGFGYTF
j_call: TRBJ1-2
v_call: TRBV29-1

cdr3_aa: CSVEVRDRGLTYNEQFF
j_call: TRBJ2-1
v_call: TRBV29-1

cdr3_aa: CASRDFSSYNEQFF
j_call: TRBJ2-1
v_call: TRBV11-2

cdr3_aa: CASSHTGATDTGELFF
j_call: TRBJ2-2
v_call: TRBV11-3

cdr3_aa: CASSPGTSGSLPFSETQYF
j_call: TRBJ2-5
v_call: TRBV27

cdr3_aa: CASSQPGQGINPEAFF
j_call: TRBJ1-1
v_call: TRBV4-1

cdr3_aa: CASSQDPFMGGQPQHF
j_call: TRBJ1-5
v_call: TRBV3-1

cdr3_aa: CASSPAGGNTDTQYF
j_call: TRBJ2-3
v_call: TRBV27

cdr3_aa: CASSPPGGMRVNIQYF
j_call: TRBJ2-4
v_call: TRBV5-5

cdr3_aa: CSANQYSPSYNEQFF
j_call: TRBJ2-1
v_call: TRBV20-1

cdr3_aa: CASSEGRGVGEQFF
j_call: TRBJ2-1
v_call: TRBV10-1

cdr3_aa: CATSDTYNEQFF
j_call: TRBJ2-1
v_call: TRBV24-1

cdr3_aa: CASSQVGPNSPLHF
j_call: TRBJ1-6
v_call: TRBV4-1

cdr3_aa: CASSLGHTAGNTIYF
j_call: TRBJ1-3
v_call: TRBV3-1

cdr3_aa: CASSLGGGRAGEQYF
j_call: TRBJ2-7
v_call: TRBV5-1

cdr3_aa: CASSPTRAAQYF
j_call: TRBJ2-3
v_call: TRBV12-3/TRBV12-4